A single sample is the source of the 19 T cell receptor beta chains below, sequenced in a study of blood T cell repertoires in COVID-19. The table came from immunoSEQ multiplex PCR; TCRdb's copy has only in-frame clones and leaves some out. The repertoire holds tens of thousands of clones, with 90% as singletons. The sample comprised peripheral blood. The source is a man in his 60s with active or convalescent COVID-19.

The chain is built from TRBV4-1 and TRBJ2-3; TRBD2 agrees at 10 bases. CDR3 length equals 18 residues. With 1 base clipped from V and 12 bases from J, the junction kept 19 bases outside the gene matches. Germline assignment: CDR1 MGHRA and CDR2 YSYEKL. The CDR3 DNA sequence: TGCGCCAGCAGCCAAGCCCATATTACTAGCGGGAAAAGACATGGACAGTATTTT. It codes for CASSQAHITSGKRHGQYF.

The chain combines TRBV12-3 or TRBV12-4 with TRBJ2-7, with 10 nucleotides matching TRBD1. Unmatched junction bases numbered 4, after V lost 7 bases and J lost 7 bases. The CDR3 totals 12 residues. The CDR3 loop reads CASNADRGEQYF. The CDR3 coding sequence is TGTGCCAGCAACGCGGACAGGGGGGAGCAGTACTTC.

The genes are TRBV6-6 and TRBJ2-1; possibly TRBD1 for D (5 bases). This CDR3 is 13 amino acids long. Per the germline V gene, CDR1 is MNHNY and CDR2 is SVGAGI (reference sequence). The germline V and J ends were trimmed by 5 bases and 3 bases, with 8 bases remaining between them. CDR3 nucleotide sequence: TGTGCCAGCAGTGGCGACAGCTACAATGAGCAGTTCTTC. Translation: CASSGDSYNEQFF.

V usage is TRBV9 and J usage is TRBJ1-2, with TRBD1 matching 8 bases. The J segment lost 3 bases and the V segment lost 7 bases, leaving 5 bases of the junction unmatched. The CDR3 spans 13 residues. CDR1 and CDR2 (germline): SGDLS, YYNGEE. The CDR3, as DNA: TGTGCCAGCTCGATGGGACAGGACTATGGCTACACCTTC. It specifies CASSMGQDYGYTF.

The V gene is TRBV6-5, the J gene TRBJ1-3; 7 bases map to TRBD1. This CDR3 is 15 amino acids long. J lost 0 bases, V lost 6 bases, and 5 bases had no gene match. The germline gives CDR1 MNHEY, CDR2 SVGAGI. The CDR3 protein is CASSWTGPSGNTIYF. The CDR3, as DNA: TGTGCCAGCAGCTGGACAGGCCCCTCTGGAAACACCATATATTTT.

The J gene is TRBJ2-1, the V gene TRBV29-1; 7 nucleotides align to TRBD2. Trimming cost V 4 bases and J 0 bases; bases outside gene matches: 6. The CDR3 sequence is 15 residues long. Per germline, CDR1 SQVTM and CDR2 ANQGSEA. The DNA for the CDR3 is TGCAGCGTTGGCCGAGCGGGATCCTCCTACAATGAGCAGTTCTTC. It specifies CSVGRAGSSYNEQFF.

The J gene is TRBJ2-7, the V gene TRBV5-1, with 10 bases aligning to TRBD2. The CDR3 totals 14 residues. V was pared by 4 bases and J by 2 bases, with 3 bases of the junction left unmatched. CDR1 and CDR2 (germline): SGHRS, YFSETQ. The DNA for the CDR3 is TGCGCCAGCAGCGCTAGCGGGAGTACCTACGAGCAGTACTTC. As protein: CASSASGSTYEQYF.

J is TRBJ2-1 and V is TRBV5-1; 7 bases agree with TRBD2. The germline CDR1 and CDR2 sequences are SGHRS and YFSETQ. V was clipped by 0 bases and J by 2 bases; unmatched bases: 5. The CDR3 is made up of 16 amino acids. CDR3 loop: CASSLVASGAYNEQFF. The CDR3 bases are TGCGCCAGCAGCTTGGTGGCTAGCGGCGCCTACAATGAGCAGTTCTTC.

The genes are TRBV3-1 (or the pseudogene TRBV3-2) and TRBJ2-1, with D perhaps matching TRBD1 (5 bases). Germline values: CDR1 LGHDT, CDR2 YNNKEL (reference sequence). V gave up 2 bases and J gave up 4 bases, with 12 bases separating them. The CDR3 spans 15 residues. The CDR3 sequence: CASSQRRPGYNEQFF. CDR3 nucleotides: TGTGCCAGCAGCCAACGTAGGCCAGGGTACAATGAGCAGTTCTTC.

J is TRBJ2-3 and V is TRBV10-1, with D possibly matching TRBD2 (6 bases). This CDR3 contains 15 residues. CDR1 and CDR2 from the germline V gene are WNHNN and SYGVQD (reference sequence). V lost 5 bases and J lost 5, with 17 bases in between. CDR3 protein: CASSPEGLAIDTQYF. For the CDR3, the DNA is TGCGCCAGCAGTCCGGAGGGCCTAGCGATAGATACGCAGTATTTT.

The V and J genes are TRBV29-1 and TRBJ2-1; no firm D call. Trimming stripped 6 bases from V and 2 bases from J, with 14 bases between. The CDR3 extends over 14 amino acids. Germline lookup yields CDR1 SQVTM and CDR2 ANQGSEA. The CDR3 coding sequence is TGCAGCGTCCTACCACTTAAACCCTACAATGAGCAGTTCTTC. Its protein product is CSVLPLKPYNEQFF.

The CDR3 DNA follows: TGTGCCTGGAGTGGAGGGGGTGAAGGTCAGCCCCAGCATTTT. It encodes CAWSGGGEGQPQHF. V and J are TRBV30 and TRBJ1-5, with TRBD1 as a possible D gene (6 bases). The CDR3 is made up of 14 amino acids. Germline lookup yields CDR1 GTSNPN and CDR2 SVGIG (reference sequence). The V gene lost 1 base and the J gene lost 6 bases, with 13 bases spanning the gap. Supplemented by reference TRBV30 and TRBJ1-5, the full variable domain reads SQTIHQWPATLVQPVGSPLSLECTVEGTSNPNLYWYRQAAGRGLQLLFYSVGIGQISSEVPQNLSASRPQDRQFILSSKKLLLSDSGFYLCAWSGGGEGQPQHFGDGTRLSIL.

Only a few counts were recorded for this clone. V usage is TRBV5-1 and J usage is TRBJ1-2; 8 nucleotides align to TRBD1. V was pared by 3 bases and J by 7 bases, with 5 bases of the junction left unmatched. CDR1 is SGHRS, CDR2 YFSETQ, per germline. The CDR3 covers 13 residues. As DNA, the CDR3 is TGCGCCAGCAGCTCGGACAGGGATCGTGGCTACACCTTC. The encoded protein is CASSSDRDRGYTF.

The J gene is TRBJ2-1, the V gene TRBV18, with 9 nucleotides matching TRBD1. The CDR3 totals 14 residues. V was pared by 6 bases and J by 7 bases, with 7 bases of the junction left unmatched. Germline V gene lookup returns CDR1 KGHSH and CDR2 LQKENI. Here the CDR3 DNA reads TGTGCCAGCTCCCCGGGACAGGGCTCAAATGAGCAGTTCTTC. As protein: CASSPGQGSNEQFF.

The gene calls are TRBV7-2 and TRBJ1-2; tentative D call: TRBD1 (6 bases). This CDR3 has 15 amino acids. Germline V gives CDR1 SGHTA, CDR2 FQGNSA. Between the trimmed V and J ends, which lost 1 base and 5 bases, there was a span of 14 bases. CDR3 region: CASSLGRTQGYGYTF. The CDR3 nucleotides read TGTGCCAGCAGCTTAGGGCGAACACAGGGTTATGGCTACACCTTC.

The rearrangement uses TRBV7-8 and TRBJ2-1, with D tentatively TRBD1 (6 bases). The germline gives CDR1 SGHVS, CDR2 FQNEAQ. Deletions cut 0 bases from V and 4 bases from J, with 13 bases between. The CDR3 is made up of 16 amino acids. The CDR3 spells CASSLALQGLYNEQFF. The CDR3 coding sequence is TGTGCCAGCAGCTTAGCGCTTCAGGGGTTATACAATGAGCAGTTCTTC.

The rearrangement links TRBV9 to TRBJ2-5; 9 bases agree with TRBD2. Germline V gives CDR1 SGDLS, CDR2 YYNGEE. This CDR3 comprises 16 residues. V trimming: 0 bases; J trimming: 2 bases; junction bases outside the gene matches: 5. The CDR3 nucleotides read TGTGCCAGCAGCGTAGGGGTAGCGGGGGTACAAGAGACCCAGTACTTC. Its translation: CASSVGVAGVQETQYF.

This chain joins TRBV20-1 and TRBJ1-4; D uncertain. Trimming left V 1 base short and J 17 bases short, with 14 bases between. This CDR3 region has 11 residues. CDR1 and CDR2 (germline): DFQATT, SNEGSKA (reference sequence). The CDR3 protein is CSARVGGIGFF. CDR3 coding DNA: TGCAGTGCTAGAGTTGGAGGAATAGGTTTTTTT.

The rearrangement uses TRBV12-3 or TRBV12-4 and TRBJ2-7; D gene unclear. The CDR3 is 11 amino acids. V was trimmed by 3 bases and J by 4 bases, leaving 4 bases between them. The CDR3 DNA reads TGTGCCAGCAGTTTCGCGTACGAGCAGTACTTC. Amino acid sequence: CASSFAYEQYF.